This T cell receptor (beta chain) originates from a study of T cell responses to AZD1222 COVID-19 vaccine. Study observations and caveats: Only 5 or 6 people who got AZD1222 tested seropositive at baseline. Regions left unmutated in variants are reportedly the target of nearly half of spike-specific TCRs. The study found Spike-specific TCR breadth and depth rose after two AZD1222 doses.

On this clone: Its target is not known.

TCRdb's table, derived via immunoSEQ multiplex PCR, lists solely in-frame clones and lacks some. The sample has 170,000 or so clones; less than 95% are singletons. V was trimmed by 8 bases and J by 4 bases, leaving 18 bases between them. The CDR3 contains 14 residues. Germline CDR1 is SGHKS and CDR2 is YYEKEE (reference sequence). The rearrangement uses TRBV5-5 and TRBJ1-2; a possible D gene is TRBD1 (6 bases). The sequencing used peripheral blood, collected on day 0 of AZD1222 vaccination. This sequence originates from an adult in good health. CDR3 in amino acids: CASHLRGPSYGYTF. The DNA for the CDR3 is TGTGCCAGTCACCTCAGGGGCCCAAGCTATGGCTACACCTTC.